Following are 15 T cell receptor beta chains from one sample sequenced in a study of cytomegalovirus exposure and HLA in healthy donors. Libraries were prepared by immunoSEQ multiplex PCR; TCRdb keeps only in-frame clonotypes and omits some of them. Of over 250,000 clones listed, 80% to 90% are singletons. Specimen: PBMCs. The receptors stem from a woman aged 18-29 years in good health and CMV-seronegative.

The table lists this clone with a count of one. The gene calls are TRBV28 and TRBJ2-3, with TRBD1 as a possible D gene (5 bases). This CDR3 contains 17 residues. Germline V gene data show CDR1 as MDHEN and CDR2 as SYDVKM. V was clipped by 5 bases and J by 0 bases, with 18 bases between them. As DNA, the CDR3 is TGTGCCAGCAGTCCGAACGACGACAGTCTTAGCACAGATACGCAGTATTTT. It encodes CASSPNDDSLSTDTQYF.

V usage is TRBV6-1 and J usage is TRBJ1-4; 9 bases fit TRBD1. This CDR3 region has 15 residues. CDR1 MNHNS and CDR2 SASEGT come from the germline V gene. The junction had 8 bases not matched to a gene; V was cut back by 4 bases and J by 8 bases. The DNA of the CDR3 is TGTGCCAGCAGTGTACCAGGGACAGGGAGGGAAAAACTGTTTTTT. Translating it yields CASSVPGTGREKLFF.

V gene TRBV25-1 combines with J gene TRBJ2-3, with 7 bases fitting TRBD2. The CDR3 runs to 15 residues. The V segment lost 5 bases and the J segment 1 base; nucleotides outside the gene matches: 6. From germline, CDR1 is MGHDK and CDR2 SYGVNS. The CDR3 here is CASSPLLAGTDTQYF. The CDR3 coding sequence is TGTGCCAGCAGTCCTCTCCTAGCGGGCACAGATACGCAGTATTTT. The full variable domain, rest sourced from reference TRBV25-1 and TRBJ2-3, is EADIYQTPRYLVIGTGKKITLECSQTMGHDKMYWYQQDPGMELHLIHYSYGVNSTEKGDLSSESTVSRIRTEHFPLTLESARPSHTSQYLCASSPLLAGTDTQYFGPGTRLTVL.

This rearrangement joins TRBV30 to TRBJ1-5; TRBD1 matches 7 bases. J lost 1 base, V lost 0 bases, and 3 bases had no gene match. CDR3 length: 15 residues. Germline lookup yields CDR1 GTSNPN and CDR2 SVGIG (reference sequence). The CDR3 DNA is TGTGCCTGGAGTGTGAGGGGGCACAGCAATCAGCCCCAGCATTTT. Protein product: CAWSVRGHSNQPQHF.

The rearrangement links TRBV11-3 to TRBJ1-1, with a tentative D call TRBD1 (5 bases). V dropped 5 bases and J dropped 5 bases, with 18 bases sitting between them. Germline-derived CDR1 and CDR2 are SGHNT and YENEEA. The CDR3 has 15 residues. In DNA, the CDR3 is TGTGCCAGCAGCACCCGGACAAATTCGTGGACTGAAGCTTTCTTT. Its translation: CASSTRTNSWTEAFF.

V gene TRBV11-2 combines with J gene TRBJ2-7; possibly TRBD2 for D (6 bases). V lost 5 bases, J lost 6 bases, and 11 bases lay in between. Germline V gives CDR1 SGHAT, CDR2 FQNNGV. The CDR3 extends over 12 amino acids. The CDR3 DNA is TGTGCCAGCAGCCGGACTACTTTCGAGCAGTACTTC. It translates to CASSRTTFEQYF.

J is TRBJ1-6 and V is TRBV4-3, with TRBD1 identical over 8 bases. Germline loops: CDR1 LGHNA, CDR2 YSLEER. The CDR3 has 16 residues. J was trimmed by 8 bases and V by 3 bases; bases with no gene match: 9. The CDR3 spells CASSHPPGQVYSPLHF. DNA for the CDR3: TGCGCCAGCAGCCACCCCCCGGGACAGGTCTATTCACCCCTCCACTTT.

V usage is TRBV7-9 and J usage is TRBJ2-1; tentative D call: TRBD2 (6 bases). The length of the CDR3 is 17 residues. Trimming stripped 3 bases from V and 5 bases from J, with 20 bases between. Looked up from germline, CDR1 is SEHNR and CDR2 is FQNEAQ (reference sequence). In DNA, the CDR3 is TGTGCCAGCAGCTTGTATGTTTCGGAGGGTTCCGACAATGAGCAGTTCTTC. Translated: CASSLYVSEGSDNEQFF.

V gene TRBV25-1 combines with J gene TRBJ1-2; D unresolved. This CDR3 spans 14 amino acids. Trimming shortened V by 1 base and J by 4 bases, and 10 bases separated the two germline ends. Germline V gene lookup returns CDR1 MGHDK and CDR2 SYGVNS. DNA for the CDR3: TGTGCCAGCAGTGAATGGCCCCGGGTCTATGGCTACACCTTC. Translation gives CASSEWPRVYGYTF.

CDR3 in DNA: TGTGCCAGCTCACCAAGTAACAGACCTAACTATGGCTACACCTTC. The encoded protein is CASSPSNRPNYGYTF. The gene calls are TRBV18 and TRBJ1-2; D unclear. The CDR3 covers 15 residues. CDR1 KGHSH and CDR2 LQKENI come from the germline V gene. V lost 2 bases to trimming and J lost 0 bases, with 10 bases between them.

The CDR3 DNA is TGTGCCAGCACCCTGGGGGCCTATGGCTACACCTTC. Amino acids: CASTLGAYGYTF. This rearrangement joins TRBV6-1 to TRBJ1-2; D is possibly TRBD1 (6 bases). Germline values: CDR1 MNHNS, CDR2 SASEGT. This CDR3 region has 12 residues. V gave up 7 bases and J gave up 4 bases, with 10 bases separating them.

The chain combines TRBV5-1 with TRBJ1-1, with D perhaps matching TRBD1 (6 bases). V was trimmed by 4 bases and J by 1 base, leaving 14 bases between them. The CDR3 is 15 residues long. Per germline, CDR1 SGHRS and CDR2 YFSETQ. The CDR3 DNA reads TGCGCCAGCAGCATGAGACAGGTGGGGAACACTGAAGCTTTCTTT. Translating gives CASSMRQVGNTEAFF.

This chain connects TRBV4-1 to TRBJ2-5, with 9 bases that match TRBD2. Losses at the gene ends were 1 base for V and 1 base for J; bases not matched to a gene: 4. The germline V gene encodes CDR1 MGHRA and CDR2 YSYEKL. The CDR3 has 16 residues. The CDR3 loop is CASSQASGRPQETQYF. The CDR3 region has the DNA TGCGCCAGCAGCCAAGCCAGCGGGAGGCCCCAAGAGACCCAGTACTTC.

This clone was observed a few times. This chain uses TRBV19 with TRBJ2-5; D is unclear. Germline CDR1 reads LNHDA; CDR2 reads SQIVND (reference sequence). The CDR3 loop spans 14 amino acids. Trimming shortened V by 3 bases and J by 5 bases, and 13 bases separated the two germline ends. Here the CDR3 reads CASSMRLGRETQYF. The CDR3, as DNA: TGTGCCAGTAGTATGAGGCTAGGAAGGGAGACCCAGTACTTC.

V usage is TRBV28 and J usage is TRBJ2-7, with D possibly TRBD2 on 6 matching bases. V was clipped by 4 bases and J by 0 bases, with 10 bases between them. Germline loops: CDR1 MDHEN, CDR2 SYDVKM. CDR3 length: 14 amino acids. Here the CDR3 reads CASSSVGSSYEQYF. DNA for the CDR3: TGTGCCAGCAGTTCAGTCGGGAGCTCCTACGAGCAGTACTTC.